The entry that follows covers one T cell receptor (beta chain) sequence. The record originates from a study of blood T cell repertoires in COVID-19. Across the whole study: Sites in the United States, Italy and Spain provided acute and convalescent COVID-19 samples. The analysed material was cDNA or gDNA that came from T cells, B-cell-depleted T cells, or PBMCs.

The CDR3 is 12 residues long. V was shortened by 1 base and J by 9 bases, with 9 bases between the two germline ends. Germline V gene data show CDR1 as SEHNR and CDR2 as FQNEAQ (reference sequence). Sequencing used immunoSEQ multiplex PCR; TCRdb keeps in-frame clones, though not all of them. This sample has approximately 200,000 clones; around 85% occur once, and the top ten carry approximately 1.1%. The TCR sequence derives from a man aged 30 to 45 with acute or convalescent COVID-19. The V call is TRBV7-9, the J call TRBJ1-1; no definite D call. The sample taken for sequencing was peripheral blood. The CDR3 here is CASSLGQVKAFF. The CDR3, as DNA: TGTGCCAGCAGCTTAGGTCAGGTAAAAGCTTTCTTT.